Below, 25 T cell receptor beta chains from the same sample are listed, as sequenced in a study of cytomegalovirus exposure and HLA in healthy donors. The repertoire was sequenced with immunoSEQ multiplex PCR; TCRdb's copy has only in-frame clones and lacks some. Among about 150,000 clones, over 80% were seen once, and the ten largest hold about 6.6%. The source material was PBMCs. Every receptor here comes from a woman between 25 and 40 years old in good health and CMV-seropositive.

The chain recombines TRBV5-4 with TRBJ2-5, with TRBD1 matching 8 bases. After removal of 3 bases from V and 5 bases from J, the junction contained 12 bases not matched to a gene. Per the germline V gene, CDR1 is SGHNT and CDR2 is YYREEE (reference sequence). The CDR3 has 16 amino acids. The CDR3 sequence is CASSSDSQGGRETQYF. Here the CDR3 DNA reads TGTGCCAGCAGCTCGGATTCACAGGGGGGCCGGGAGACCCAGTACTTC.

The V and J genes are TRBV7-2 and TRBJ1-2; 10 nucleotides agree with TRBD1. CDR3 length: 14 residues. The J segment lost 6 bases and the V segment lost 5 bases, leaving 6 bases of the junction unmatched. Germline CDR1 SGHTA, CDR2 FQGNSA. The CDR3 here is CASSPPGTGDGYTF. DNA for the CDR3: TGTGCCAGCAGCCCCCCAGGGACAGGGGATGGCTACACCTTC.

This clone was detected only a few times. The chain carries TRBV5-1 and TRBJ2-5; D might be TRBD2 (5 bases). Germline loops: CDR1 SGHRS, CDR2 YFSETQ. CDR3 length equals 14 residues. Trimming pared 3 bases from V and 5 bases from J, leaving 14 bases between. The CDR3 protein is CASSSSSGGETQYF. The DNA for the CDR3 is TGCGCCAGCAGCTCCTCATCCGGCGGGGAGACCCAGTACTTC.

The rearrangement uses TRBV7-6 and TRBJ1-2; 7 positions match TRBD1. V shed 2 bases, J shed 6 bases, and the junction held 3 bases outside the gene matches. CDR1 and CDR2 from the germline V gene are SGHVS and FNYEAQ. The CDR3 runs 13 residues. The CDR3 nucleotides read TGTGCCAGCAGCTTACGACAGGGCGATGGCTACACCTTC. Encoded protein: CASSLRQGDGYTF.

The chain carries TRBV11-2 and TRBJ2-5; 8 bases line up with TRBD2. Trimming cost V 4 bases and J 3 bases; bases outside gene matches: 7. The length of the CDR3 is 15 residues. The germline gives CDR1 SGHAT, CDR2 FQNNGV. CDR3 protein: CASSSPGTRKETQYF. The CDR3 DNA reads TGTGCCAGCAGCTCCCCCGGGACTAGAAAAGAGACCCAGTACTTC.

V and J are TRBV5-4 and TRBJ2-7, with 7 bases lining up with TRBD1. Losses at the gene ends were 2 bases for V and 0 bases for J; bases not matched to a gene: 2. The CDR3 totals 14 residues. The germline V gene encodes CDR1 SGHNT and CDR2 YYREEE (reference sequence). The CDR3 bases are TGTGCCAGCAGCTTAGGGGGCCGCTCCTACGAGCAGTACTTC. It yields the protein CASSLGGRSYEQYF.

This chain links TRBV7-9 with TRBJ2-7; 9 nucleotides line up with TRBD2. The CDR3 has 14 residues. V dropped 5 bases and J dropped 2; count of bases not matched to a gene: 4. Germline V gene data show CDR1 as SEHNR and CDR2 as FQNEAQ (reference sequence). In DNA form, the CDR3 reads TGTGCCAGCAGCCGGACTAGCGCTACCTACGAGCAGTACTTC. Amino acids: CASSRTSATYEQYF.

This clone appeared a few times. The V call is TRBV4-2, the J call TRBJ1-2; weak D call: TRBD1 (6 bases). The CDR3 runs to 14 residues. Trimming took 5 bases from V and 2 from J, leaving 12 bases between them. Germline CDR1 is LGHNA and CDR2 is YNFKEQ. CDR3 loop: CASSTGKDNYGYTF. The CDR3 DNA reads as TGTGCCAGCAGCACAGGGAAAGACAACTATGGCTACACCTTC.

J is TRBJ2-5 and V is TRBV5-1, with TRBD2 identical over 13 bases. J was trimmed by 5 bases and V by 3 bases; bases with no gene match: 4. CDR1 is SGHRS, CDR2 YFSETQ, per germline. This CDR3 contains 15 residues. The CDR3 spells CASSSGLAGVETQYF. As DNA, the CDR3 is TGCGCCAGCAGCTCCGGACTAGCGGGAGTGGAGACCCAGTACTTC.

This chain's CDR3 is CSVQLRDRGYEQYF. CDR3 in DNA: TGCAGCGTCCAGCTGAGGGACAGGGGCTACGAGCAGTACTTC. The chain couples TRBV29-1 to TRBJ2-7, with 10 positions matching TRBD1. The CDR3 runs 14 residues. J lost 3 bases, V lost 6 bases, and 8 bases had no gene match. The germline V gene has CDR1 SQVTM and CDR2 ANQGSEA.

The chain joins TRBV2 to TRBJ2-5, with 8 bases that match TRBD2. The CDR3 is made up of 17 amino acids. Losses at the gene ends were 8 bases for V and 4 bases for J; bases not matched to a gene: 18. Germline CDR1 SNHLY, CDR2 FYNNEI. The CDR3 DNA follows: TGTGCCAGCCGGGTCTGGGTAGCGGGGAAGGGTGTAGAGACCCAGTACTTC. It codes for CASRVWVAGKGVETQYF.

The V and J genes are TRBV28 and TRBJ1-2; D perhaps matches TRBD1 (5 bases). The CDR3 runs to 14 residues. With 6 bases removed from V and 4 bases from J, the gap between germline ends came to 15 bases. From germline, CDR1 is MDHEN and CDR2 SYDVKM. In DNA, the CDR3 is TGTGCCAGCAGACCGCCAGGGTCGAGCTATGGCTACACCTTC. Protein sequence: CASRPPGSSYGYTF.

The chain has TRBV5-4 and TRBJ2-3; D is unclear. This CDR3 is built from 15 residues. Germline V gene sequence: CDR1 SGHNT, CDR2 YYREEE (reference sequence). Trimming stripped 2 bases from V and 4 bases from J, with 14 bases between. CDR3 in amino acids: CASSFPGIGPDTQYF. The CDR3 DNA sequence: TGTGCCAGCAGCTTCCCGGGTATAGGTCCAGATACGCAGTATTTT.

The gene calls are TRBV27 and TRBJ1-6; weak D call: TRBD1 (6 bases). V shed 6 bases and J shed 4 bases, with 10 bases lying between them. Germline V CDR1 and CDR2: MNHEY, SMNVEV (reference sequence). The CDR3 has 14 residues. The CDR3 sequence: CASRNTGYNSPLHF. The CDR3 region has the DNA TGTGCCAGCAGAAACACAGGGTATAATTCACCCCTCCACTTT.

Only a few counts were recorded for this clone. The CDR3 region is CASSQDVLRDTQYF. As DNA, the CDR3 is TGCGCCAGCAGCCAAGACGTGTTGAGAGATACGCAGTATTTT. The chain uses TRBV4-1 and TRBJ2-3; D gene ambiguous. Germline values: CDR1 MGHRA, CDR2 YSYEKL. The CDR3 is 14 amino acids. V was shortened by 0 bases and J by 5 bases, with 9 bases between the two germline ends.

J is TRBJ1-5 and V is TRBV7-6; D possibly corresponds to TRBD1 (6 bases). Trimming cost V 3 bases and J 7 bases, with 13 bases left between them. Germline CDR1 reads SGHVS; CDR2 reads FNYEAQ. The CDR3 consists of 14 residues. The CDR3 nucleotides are TGTGCCAGCAGCTTCGGGGGGGCCGGGCAGCCCCAGCATTTT. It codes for CASSFGGAGQPQHF.

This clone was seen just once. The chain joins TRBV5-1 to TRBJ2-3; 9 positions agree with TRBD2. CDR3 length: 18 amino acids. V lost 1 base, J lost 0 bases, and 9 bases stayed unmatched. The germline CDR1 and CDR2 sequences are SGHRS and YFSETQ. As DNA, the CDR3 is TGCGCCAGCAGCTTGCCGGGACTAGCCTCGGGGAGCACAGATACGCAGTATTTT. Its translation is CASSLPGLASGSTDTQYF.

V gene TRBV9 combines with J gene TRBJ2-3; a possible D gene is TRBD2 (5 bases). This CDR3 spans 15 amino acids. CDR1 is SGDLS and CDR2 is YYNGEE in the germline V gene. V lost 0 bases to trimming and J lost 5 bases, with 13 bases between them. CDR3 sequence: CASSVDRGGGDTQYF. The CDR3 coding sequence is TGTGCCAGCAGCGTAGATAGAGGAGGAGGAGATACGCAGTATTTT. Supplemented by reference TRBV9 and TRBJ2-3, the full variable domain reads DSGVTQTPKHLITATGQRVTLRCSPRSGDLSVYWYQQSLDQGLQFLIQYYNGEERAKGNILERFSAQQFPDLHSELNLSSLELGDSALYFCASSVDRGGGDTQYFGPGTRLTVL.

The CDR3 reads CASSGPHGTGTYEQYF. CDR3 in DNA: TGTGCCAGCAGCGGCCCCCACGGGACAGGGACCTACGAGCAGTACTTC. The V call is TRBV7-6, the J call TRBJ2-7; 9 bases fit TRBD1. The CDR3 spans 16 residues. Per germline, CDR1 SGHVS and CDR2 FNYEAQ. The V gene end was trimmed by 5 bases and the J gene end by 2 bases; junction bases not matched to a gene: 10.

CDR3 sequence: CASSPPQGGGNTIYF. CDR3 in DNA: TGCGCCAGCAGCCCCCCGCAGGGTGGTGGAAACACCATATATTTT. The rearrangement links TRBV5-1 to TRBJ1-3; D may be TRBD1 (5 bases). The V gene lost 4 bases and the J gene lost 3 bases, with 14 bases spanning the gap. Germline CDR1 and CDR2: SGHRS and YFSETQ. The CDR3 loop spans 15 amino acids. Supplemented by reference TRBV5-1 and TRBJ1-3, the full variable domain reads KAGVTQTPRYLIKTRGQQVTLSCSPISGHRSVSWYQQTPGQGLQFLFEYFSETQRNKGNFPGRFSGRQFSNSRSEMNVSTLELGDSALYLCASSPPQGGGNTIYFGEGSWLTVV.

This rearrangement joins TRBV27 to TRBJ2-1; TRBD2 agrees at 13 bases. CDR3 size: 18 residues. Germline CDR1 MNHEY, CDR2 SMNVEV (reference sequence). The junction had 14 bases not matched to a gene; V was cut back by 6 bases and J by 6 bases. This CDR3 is CASSRQGSTSGRANEQFF. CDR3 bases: TGTGCCAGCAGCCGACAGGGTTCCACTAGCGGGAGGGCCAATGAGCAGTTCTTC.

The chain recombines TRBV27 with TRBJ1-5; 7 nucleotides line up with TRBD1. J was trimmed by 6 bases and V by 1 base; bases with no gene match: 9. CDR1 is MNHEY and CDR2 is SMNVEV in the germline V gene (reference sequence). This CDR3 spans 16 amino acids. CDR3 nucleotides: TGTGCCAGCAGTTTATTGGCAGGGGGAAGAGGTCAGCCCCAGCATTTT. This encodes CASSLLAGGRGQPQHF.

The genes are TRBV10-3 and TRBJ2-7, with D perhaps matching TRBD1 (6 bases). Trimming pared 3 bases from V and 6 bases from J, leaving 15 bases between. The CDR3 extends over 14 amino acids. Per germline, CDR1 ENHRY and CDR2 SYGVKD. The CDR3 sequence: CAISDLGARGEQYF. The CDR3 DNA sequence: TGTGCCATCAGTGATCTGGGGGCGCGCGGCGAGCAGTACTTC.

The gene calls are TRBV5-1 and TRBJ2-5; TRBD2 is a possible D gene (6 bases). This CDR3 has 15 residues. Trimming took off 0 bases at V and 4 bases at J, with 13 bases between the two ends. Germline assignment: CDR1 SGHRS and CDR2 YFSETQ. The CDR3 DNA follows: TGCGCCAGCAGCTTGGGGGTAGCGGAGAGAGAGACCCAGTACTTC. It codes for CASSLGVAERETQYF. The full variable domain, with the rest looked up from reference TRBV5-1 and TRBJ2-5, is KAGVTQTPRYLIKTRGQQVTLSCSPISGHRSVSWYQQTPGQGLQFLFEYFSETQRNKGNFPGRFSGRQFSNSRSEMNVSTLELGDSALYLCASSLGVAERETQYFGPGTRLLVL.

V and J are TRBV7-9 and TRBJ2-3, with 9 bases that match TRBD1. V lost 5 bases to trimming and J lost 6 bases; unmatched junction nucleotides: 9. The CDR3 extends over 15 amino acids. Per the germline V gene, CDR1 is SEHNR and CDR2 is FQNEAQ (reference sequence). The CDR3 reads CASSPDRGNVDTQYF. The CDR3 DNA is TGTGCCAGCAGCCCGGACAGGGGAAATGTGGATACGCAGTATTTT. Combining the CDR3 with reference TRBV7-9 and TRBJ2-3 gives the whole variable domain DTGVSQNPRHKITKRGQNVTFRCDPISEHNRLYWYRQTLGQGPEFLTYFQNEAQLEKSRLLSDRFSAERPKGSFSTLEIQRTEQGDSAMYLCASSPDRGNVDTQYFGPGTRLTVL.